The T cell receptor beta chain described here comes from a study of shared clonotypes between healthy human individuals. CDR3 size: 14 residues. V was cut by 1 base and J by 5 bases, with 12 bases left in between. CDR1 is SNHLY and CDR2 is FYNNEI in the germline V gene. Terminally differentiated effector memory CD45RA+ cells were left out of the naive CD8 fraction, which was CD45RO-negative and positively selected for CCR7. The repertoire was sequenced with immunoSEQ multiplex PCR; TCRdb's copy has only in-frame clones and lacks some. This sample yields 550,000 to 600,000 clones, of which 95% to 98% are seen a single time; less than 0.35% belongs to the top ten.

The genes are TRBV2 and TRBJ2-7; no reliable D call. The sample comprised naive CD8+ T cells sorted from blood. This TCR was recovered from a man aged 25 to 45 in good health. In DNA form, the CDR3 reads TGTGCCAGCAGTGAAGGTGGGGTCAATGACGAGCAGTACTTC. Translating it yields CASSEGGVNDEQYF.